This T cell receptor (beta chain) was identified in a study of blood T cell repertoires in COVID-19. Germline values: CDR1 MGHDK, CDR2 SYGVNS. The length of the CDR3 is 13 residues. V gave up 7 bases and J gave up 0 bases, with 9 bases separating them. Seattle cases were enrolled at active infection and followed longitudinally. TCRdb keeps only in-frame clones here, not all; method: immunoSEQ multiplex PCR. The sample shows some 56,000 clones, 70% to 85% of them seen only once. The genes are TRBV25-1 and TRBJ1-1; D not resolved. The TCR sequence derives from an elderly man with COVID-19, enrolled during active disease. The sample comprised peripheral blood. CDR3 loop: CASTESLNTEAFF. The CDR3 region has the DNA TGTGCCAGCACCGAGTCCTTGAACACTGAAGCTTTCTTT. The variable domain in full, with the rest retrieved from reference TRBV25-1 and TRBJ1-1, is EADIYQTPRYLVIGTGKKITLECSQTMGHDKMYWYQQDPGMELHLIHYSYGVNSTEKGDLSSESTVSRIRTEHFPLTLESARPSHTSQYLCASTESLNTEAFFGQGTRLTVV.